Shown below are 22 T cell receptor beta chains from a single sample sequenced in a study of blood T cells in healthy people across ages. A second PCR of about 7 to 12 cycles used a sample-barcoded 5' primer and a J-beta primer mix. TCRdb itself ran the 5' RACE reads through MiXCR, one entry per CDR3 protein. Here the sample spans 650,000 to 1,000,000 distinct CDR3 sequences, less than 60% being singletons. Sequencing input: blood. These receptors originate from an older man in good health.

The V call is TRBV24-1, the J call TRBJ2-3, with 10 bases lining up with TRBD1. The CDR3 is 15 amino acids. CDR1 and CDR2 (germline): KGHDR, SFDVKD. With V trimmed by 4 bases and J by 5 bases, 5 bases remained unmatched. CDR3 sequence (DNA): TGTGCCACCAGTGACGGGACAGGGGATGGAGATACGCAGTATTTT. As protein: CATSDGTGDGDTQYF.

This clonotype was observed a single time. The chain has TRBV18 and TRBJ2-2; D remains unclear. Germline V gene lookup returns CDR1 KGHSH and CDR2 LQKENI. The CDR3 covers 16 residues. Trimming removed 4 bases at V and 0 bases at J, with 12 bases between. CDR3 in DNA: TGTGCCAGCTCACAGCGACCAGAAACGAACACCGGGGAGCTGTTTTTT. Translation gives CASSQRPETNTGELFF.

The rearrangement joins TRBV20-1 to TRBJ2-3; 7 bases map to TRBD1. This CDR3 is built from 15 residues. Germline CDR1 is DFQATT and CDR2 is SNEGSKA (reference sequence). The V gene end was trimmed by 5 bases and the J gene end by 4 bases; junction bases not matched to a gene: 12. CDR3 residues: CSAEAARTGPDTQYF. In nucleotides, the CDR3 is TGCAGTGCTGAAGCGGCTCGGACAGGACCAGATACGCAGTATTTT.

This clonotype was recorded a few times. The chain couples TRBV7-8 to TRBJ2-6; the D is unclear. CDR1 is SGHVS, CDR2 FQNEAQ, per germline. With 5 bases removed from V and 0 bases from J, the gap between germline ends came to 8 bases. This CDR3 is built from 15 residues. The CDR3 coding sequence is TGTGCCAGCAGCCAAAAGTCCTCTGGGGCCAACGTCCTGACTTTC. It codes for CASSQKSSGANVLTF.

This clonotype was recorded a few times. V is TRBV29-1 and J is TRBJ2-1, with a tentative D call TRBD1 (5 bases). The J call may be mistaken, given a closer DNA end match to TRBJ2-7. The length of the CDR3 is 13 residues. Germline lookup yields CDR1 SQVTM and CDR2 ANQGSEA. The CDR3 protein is CSALPRAYNEQYF. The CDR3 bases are TGCAGCGCCCTTCCCAGGGCCTACAATGAGCAGTACTTC.

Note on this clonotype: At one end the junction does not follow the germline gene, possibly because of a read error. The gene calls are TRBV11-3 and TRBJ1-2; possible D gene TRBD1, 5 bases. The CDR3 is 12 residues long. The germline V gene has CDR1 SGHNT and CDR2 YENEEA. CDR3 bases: TGTGCCAGCAGCGAGACAGAGTATGACTACACCTTC. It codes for CASSETEYDYTF.

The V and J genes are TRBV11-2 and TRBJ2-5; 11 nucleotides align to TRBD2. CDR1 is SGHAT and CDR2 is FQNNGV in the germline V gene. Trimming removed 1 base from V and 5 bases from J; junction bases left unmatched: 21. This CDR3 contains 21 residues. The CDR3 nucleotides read TGTGCCAGCAGCTTAGTAGCCGGGGCTAGCGGGAGGTTCCTGCCCAGGGAGACCCAGTACTTC. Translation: CASSLVAGASGRFLPRETQYF.

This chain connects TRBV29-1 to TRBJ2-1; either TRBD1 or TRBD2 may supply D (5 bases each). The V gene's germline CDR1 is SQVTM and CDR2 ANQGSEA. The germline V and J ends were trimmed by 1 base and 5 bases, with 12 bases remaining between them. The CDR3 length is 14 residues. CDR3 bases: TGCAGCGTTGAAGTTTCCGGGGCCAACAATGAGCAGTTCTTC. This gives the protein CSVEVSGANNEQFF.

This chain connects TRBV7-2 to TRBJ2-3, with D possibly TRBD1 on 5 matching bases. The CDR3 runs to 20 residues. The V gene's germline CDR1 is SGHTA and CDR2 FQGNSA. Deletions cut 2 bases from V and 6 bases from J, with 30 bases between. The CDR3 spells CASSLFSGQGFLLTSDTQYF. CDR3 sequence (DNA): TGTGCCAGCAGCTTATTTTCCGGGCAGGGTTTTCTTCTTACGTCGGATACGCAGTATTTT.

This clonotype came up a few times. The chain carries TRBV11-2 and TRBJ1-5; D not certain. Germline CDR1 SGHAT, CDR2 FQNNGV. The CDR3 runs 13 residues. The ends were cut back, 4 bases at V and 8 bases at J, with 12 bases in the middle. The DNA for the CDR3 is TGTGCCAGCAGCTGGGCCCCCGGGGAGCCCCAGCATTTT. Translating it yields CASSWAPGEPQHF.

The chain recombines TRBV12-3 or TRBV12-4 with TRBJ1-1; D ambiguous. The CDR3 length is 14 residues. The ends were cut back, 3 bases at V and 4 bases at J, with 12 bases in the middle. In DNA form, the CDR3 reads TGTGCCAGCAGTTTGCGTACCGGGTCCACTGAAGCTTTCTTT. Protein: CASSLRTGSTEAFF.

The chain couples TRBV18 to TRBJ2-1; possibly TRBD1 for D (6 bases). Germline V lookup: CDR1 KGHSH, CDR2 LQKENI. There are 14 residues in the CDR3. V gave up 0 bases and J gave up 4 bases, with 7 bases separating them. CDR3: CASSPPGHYNEQFF. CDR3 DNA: TGTGCCAGCTCACCACCGGGACATTACAATGAGCAGTTCTTC.

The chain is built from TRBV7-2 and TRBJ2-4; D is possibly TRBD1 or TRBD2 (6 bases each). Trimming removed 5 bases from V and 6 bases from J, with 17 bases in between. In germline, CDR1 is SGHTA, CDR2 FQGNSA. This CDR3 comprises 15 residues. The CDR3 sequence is CASSPTRGAGNIQYF. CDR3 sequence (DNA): TGTGCCAGCAGCCCCACTAGGGGGGCCGGAAACATTCAGTACTTC.

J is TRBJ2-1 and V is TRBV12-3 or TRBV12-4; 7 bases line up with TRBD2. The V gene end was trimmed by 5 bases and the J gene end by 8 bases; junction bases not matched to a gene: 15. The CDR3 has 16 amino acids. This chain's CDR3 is CASSGEGDAVIDEQFF. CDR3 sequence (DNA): TGTGCCAGCAGTGGGGAGGGAGATGCGGTCATCGATGAGCAGTTCTTC.

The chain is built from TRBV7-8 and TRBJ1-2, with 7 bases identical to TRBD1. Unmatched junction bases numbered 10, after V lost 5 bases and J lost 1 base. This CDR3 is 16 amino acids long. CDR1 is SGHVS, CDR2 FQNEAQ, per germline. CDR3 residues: CASSPGTGVYNYGYTF. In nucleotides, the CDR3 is TGTGCCAGCAGCCCGGGAACAGGGGTGTATAACTATGGCTACACCTTC.

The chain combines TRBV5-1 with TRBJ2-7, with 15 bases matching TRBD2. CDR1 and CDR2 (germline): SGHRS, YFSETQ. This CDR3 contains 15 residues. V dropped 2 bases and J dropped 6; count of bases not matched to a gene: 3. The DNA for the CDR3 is TGCGCCAGCAGCTTTGCGGGACTAGCGGGAGGCGAGCAGTACTTC. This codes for CASSFAGLAGGEQYF.

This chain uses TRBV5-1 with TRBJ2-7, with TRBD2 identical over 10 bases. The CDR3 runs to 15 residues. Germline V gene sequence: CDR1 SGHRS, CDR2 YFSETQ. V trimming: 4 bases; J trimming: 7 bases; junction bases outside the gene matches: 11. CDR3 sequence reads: CASSPGLADRNEQYF. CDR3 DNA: TGCGCCAGCAGCCCCGGACTAGCGGATAGGAATGAGCAGTACTTC.

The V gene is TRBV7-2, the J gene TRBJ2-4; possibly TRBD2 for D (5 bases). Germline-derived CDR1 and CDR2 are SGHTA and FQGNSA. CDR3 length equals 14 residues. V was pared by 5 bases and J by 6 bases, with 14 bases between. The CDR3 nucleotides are TGTGCCAGCAGCCAAAAAGCGGAAGGAAACATTCAGTACTTC. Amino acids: CASSQKAEGNIQYF.

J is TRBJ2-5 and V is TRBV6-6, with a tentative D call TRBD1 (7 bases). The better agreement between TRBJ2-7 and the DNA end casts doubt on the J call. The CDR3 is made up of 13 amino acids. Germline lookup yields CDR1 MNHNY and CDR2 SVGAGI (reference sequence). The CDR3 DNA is TGTGCCAGCAGTGCCGCAGGGGGGCTCGAGCAGTACTTC. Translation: CASSAAGGLEQYF.

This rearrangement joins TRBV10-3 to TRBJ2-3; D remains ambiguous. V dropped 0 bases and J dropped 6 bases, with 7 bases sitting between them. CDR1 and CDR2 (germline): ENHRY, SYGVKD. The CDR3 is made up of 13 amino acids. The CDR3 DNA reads TGTGCCATCAGTGAGTCGAACTCGGATACGCAGTATTTT. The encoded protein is CAISESNSDTQYF.

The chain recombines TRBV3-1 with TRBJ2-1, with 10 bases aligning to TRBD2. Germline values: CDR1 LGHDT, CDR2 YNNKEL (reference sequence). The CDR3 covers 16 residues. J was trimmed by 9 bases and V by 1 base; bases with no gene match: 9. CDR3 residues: CASSQGLAGLAPEQFF. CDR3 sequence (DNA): TGTGCCAGCAGCCAAGGGCTGGCGGGACTAGCGCCTGAGCAGTTCTTC.

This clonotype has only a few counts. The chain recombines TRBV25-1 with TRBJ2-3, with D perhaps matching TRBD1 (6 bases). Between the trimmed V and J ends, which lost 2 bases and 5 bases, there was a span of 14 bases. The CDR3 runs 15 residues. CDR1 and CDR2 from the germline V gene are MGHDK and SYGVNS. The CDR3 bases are TGTGCCAGCAGTGAACCTACCCGACAGGTAGATACGCAGTATTTT. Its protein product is CASSEPTRQVDTQYF.